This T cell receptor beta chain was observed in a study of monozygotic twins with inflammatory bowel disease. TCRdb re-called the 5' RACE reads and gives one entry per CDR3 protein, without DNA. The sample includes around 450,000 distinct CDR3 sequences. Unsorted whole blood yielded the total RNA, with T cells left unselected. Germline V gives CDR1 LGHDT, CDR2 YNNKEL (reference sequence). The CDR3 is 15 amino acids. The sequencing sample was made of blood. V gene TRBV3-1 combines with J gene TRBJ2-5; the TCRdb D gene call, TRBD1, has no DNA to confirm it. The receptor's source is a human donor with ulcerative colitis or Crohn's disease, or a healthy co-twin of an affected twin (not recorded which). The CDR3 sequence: CASSQGGGQQETQYF.